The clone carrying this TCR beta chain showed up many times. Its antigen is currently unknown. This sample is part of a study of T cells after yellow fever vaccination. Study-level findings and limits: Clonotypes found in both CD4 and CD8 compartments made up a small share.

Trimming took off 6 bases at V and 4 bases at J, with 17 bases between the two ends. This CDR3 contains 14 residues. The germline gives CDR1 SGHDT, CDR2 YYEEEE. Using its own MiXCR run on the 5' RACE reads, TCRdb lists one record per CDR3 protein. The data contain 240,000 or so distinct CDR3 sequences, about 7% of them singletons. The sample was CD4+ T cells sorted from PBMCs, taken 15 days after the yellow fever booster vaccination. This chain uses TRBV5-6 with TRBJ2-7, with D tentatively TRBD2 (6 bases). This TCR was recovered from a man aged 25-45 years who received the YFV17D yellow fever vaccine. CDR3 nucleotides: TGTGCCAGCACACCGGGACTTGGGATTTACGAGCAGTACTTC. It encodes CASTPGLGIYEQYF.